Listed here are 3 T cell receptor beta chains from one sample, sequenced in a study of T cell changes during pregnancy in multiple sclerosis (dated by TCRdb to between 2018 and 2020). To prepare the library, the immunoSEQ multiplex PCR assay was applied. Here the immuneACCESS table is served through TCRdb, limited to in-frame sequences with V and J called. Missing clones are a known gap in these copies; in checked studies unresolved V genes cover under half, and the rest lacks a known reason. For this sample the table gives approximately 39,000 clones, of which roughly 93% were detected only once. About 0.4% of the sample rests with the top ten. This sample comprised CD4+ T cells from peripheral blood mononuclear cells, obtained in the second trimester of pregnancy. The receptors stem from a female donor with multiple sclerosis, enrolled in a pregnancy study.

The chain is built from TRBV10-1 and TRBJ2-1; D gene ambiguous. The length of the CDR3 is 14 residues. CDR1 is WNHNN, CDR2 SYGVQD, per germline (reference sequence). V was trimmed by 0 bases and J by 8 bases, leaving 11 bases between them. The CDR3 nucleotides are TGCGCCAGCAGTGAGTCGGGCAGGTACTATGAGCAGTTCTTC. Amino acids: CASSESGRYYEQFF.

This sequence joins TRBV29-1 and TRBJ1-5; D unclear. Trimming shortened V by 4 bases and J by 7 bases, and 14 bases separated the two germline ends. This CDR3 spans 13 amino acids. CDR1 is SQVTM and CDR2 is ANQGSEA in the germline V gene. The CDR3 spells CSVAPGIGQPQHF. The CDR3 DNA sequence: TGCAGCGTTGCGCCCGGAATCGGGCAGCCCCAGCATTTT.

This chain connects TRBV28 to TRBJ2-7; 12 nucleotides line up with TRBD2. Per the germline V gene, CDR1 is MDHEN and CDR2 is SYDVKM. With V trimmed by 7 bases and J by 6 bases, 10 bases remained unmatched. CDR3 size: 15 residues. CDR3 in DNA: TGTGCCAGCACCCGGGGGACTAGCGGGTTTTCCGAGCAGTACTTC. Its translation is CASTRGTSGFSEQYF.